Shown below are 27 T cell receptor beta chains from a single sample sequenced in a study of blood T cell repertoires in COVID-19. The protocol was immunoSEQ multiplex PCR, while the TCRdb copy is restricted to in-frame clones and leaves out a portion. The sample gives hundreds of thousands of clones, around 86% of which show up once; roughly 3.1% is in the top ten. The sample taken for sequencing was peripheral blood. All receptors come from a human donor in a cohort sampled during active COVID-19.

This clone appeared once. V usage is TRBV9 and J usage is TRBJ2-7, with D tentatively TRBD2 (6 bases). The V end was cut by 0 bases, the J end by 4 bases, with 14 bases between. The V gene's germline CDR1 is SGDLS and CDR2 YYNGEE. This CDR3 spans 15 amino acids. CDR3 in DNA: TGTGCCAGCAGCGTAGGGGGTAGCGGTACTTACGAGCAGTACTTC. This gives the protein CASSVGGSGTYEQYF.

This chain links TRBV3-1 (or the pseudogene TRBV3-2) with TRBJ2-7; 11 nucleotides match TRBD1. The CDR3 runs 18 residues. The V gene's germline CDR1 is LGHDT and CDR2 YNNKEL (reference sequence). V lost 2 bases and J lost 1; bases outside the gene matches: 10. CDR3 sequence reads: CASSQLKGGTGGSYEQYF. DNA of the CDR3: TGTGCCAGCAGCCAATTGAAGGGAGGGACAGGGGGATCCTACGAGCAGTACTTC.

The rearrangement links TRBV7-3 to TRBJ2-5; 8 nucleotides agree with TRBD2. From germline, CDR1 is SGHTA and CDR2 FQGTGA. The ends lost 1 base at V and 3 bases at J; junction bases unmatched: 1. CDR3 length equals 14 residues. For the CDR3, the DNA is TGTGCCAGCAGCTTAAACGGGGGGGAAGAGACCCAGTACTTC. The encoded protein is CASSLNGGEETQYF.

The chain uses TRBV3-1 (or the pseudogene TRBV3-2) and TRBJ2-1; no firm D call. Per germline, CDR1 LGHDT and CDR2 YNNKEL (reference sequence). This CDR3 is 13 amino acids long. V was pared by 3 bases and J by 6 bases, with 9 bases between. The CDR3 coding sequence is TGTGCCAGCAGCCAGGGCGCAGGCAATGAGCAGTTCTTC. Its protein product is CASSQGAGNEQFF.

The V and J genes are TRBV5-1 and TRBJ1-2; TRBD1 agrees at 7 bases. Trimming cost V 0 bases and J 8 bases; bases outside gene matches: 7. Germline-derived CDR1 and CDR2 are SGHRS and YFSETQ. The CDR3 is 14 residues long. The CDR3 DNA reads as TGCGCCAGCAGCTTGGATGGACAGGCCGAGGGCTACACCTTC. Protein product: CASSLDGQAEGYTF.

The chain recombines TRBV5-6 with TRBJ1-3; D is uncertain. Germline CDR1 SGHDT, CDR2 YYEEEE. CDR3 length: 14 amino acids. Trimming left V 1 base short and J 0 bases short, with 5 bases between. CDR3 sequence (DNA): TGTGCCAGCAGCTTGCCAATCTCTGGAAACACCATATATTTT. This codes for CASSLPISGNTIYF.

The chain has TRBV6-5 and TRBJ2-1; 14 bases agree with TRBD2. Germline-derived CDR1 and CDR2 are MNHEY and SVGAGI. This CDR3 spans 15 amino acids. With 6 bases clipped from V and 7 bases from J, the junction kept 5 bases outside the gene matches. The CDR3 region has the DNA TGTGCCAGCAGGCCGGGACTAGCGGGAGAGAATGAGCAGTTCTTC. Its translation: CASRPGLAGENEQFF.

The sample holds one count of this clone. This chain connects TRBV3-1 (or the pseudogene TRBV3-2) to TRBJ2-1, with 7 bases fitting TRBD2. The CDR3 runs 16 residues. Trimming at V came to 1 base and at J to 4 bases, leaving 7 bases not matched to a gene. The germline V gene encodes CDR1 LGHDT and CDR2 YNNKEL (reference sequence). The CDR3 loop reads CASSQGGGRRYNEQFF. Written as DNA, the CDR3 is TGTGCCAGCAGCCAAGGGGGAGGGCGAAGATACAATGAGCAGTTCTTC.

This clone was observed a single time. This chain joins TRBV25-1 and TRBJ2-3, with TRBD2 identical over 7 bases. After removal of 2 bases from V and 6 bases from J, the junction contained 5 bases not matched to a gene. The CDR3 totals 14 residues. Germline assignment: CDR1 MGHDK and CDR2 SYGVNS. Written as DNA, the CDR3 is TGTGCCAGCAGTGAAGCGGGGGATCTTGATACGCAGTATTTT. This translates into CASSEAGDLDTQYF.

The chain has TRBV19 and TRBJ2-2; 7 bases are a match to TRBD2. J was trimmed by 6 bases and V by 4 bases; bases with no gene match: 8. This CDR3 comprises 15 residues. Germline CDR1 and CDR2: LNHDA and SQIVND (reference sequence). This CDR3 reads CASSTPRGGAGELFF. The DNA for the CDR3 is TGTGCCAGTAGTACCCCCCGGGGAGGGGCCGGGGAGCTGTTTTTT.

The rearrangement uses TRBV9 and TRBJ1-2, with D unclear. Germline values: CDR1 SGDLS, CDR2 YYNGEE. The CDR3 totals 15 residues. With 1 base removed from V and 8 bases from J, the gap between germline ends came to 18 bases. The chain's CDR3 is CASSVSPVPMKGYTF. The CDR3 DNA reads as TGTGCCAGCAGCGTAAGCCCGGTCCCCATGAAAGGCTACACCTTC.

The rearrangement joins TRBV18 to TRBJ2-1; 12 positions agree with TRBD2. The CDR3 totals 17 residues. The V segment lost 3 bases and the J segment 2 bases; nucleotides outside the gene matches: 5. CDR1 is KGHSH and CDR2 is LQKENI in the germline V gene. Written as DNA, the CDR3 is TGTGCCAGCTCACCTCGGCTAGCGGGAGGGCCCTACAATGAGCAGTTCTTC. Translation gives CASSPRLAGGPYNEQFF.

The chain joins TRBV27 to TRBJ2-3, with TRBD2 identical over 8 bases. Germline CDR1 MNHEY, CDR2 SMNVEV (reference sequence). The CDR3 runs 15 residues. V was pared by 1 base and J by 2 bases, with 2 bases of the junction left unmatched. CDR3 sequence: CASSLYGGDTDTQYF. CDR3 bases: TGTGCCAGCAGTTTATACGGGGGGGACACAGATACGCAGTATTTT.

The sample holds a few counts of this clone. The rearrangement joins TRBV12-5 to TRBJ1-2; 7 bases agree with TRBD1. The CDR3 has 17 residues. The germline CDR1 and CDR2 sequences are LGHNT and FRNRAP. The V and J ends lost 0 bases and 1 base, in that order; junction bases with no gene match: 8. The CDR3 nucleotides are TGTGCTAGTGGTTTGGTCAGGGGATCAGGGGGTAACTATGGCTACACCTTC. It is translated as CASGLVRGSGGNYGYTF.

This clone turned up a few times. The chain employs TRBV28 and TRBJ1-5; D not certain. In germline, CDR1 is MDHEN, CDR2 SYDVKM. The CDR3 totals 14 residues. Trimming removed 6 bases from V and 5 bases from J, with 14 bases in between. DNA of the CDR3: TGTGCCAGCAGGGACCCAGGAGGGCATCAGCCCCAGCATTTT. It specifies CASRDPGGHQPQHF.

This chain connects TRBV29-1 to TRBJ2-1; 13 nucleotides line up with TRBD2. CDR3 size: 12 residues. The V gene end was trimmed by 8 bases and the J gene end by 10 bases; junction bases not matched to a gene: 5. CDR1 and CDR2 (germline): SQVTM, ANQGSEA. In DNA form, the CDR3 reads TGCAGCACTAGCGGGGGGGGCAGAGAGCAGTTCTTC. The encoded protein is CSTSGGGREQFF.

This rearrangement joins TRBV6-6 to TRBJ2-7; maybe TRBD2 (5 bases). With 6 bases removed from V and 1 base from J, the gap between germline ends came to 7 bases. Germline CDR1 is MNHNY and CDR2 is SVGAGI (reference sequence). The CDR3 is 12 amino acids. CDR3 residues: CASRTGSYEQYF. In DNA form, the CDR3 reads TGTGCCAGCAGAACGGGGTCCTACGAGCAGTACTTC.

This clone was seen only once. The chain combines TRBV18 with TRBJ2-1; the D gene is possibly TRBD2 (5 bases). Trimming took off 3 bases at V and 9 bases at J, with 9 bases between the two ends. Germline V lookup: CDR1 KGHSH, CDR2 LQKENI. The CDR3 contains 12 residues. CDR3 sequence reads: CASSPGGGEQFF. The CDR3 region has the DNA TGTGCCAGCTCACCTGGCGGAGGTGAGCAGTTCTTC.

This chain connects TRBV7-9 to TRBJ1-2, with 7 bases matching TRBD1. The CDR3 has 15 amino acids. The ends lost 4 bases at V and 3 bases at J; junction bases unmatched: 8. Germline CDR1 reads SEHNR; CDR2 reads FQNEAQ (reference sequence). CDR3 in DNA: TGTGCCAGCAGCTCCCGGGACAGCTGGGACTATGGCTACACCTTC. Its translation is CASSSRDSWDYGYTF.

This clone was detected ten times or more. This chain joins TRBV29-1 and TRBJ2-5; 11 positions match TRBD2. The CDR3 has 13 residues. Trimming took 6 bases from V and 2 from J; bases not matched to a gene: 2. Per germline, CDR1 SQVTM and CDR2 ANQGSEA. The CDR3 DNA reads TGCAGCGTGTGGACTAGCGGGCAAGAGACCCAGTACTTC. It specifies CSVWTSGQETQYF.

V is TRBV19 and J is TRBJ2-3, with 16 bases fitting TRBD2. V was pared by 4 bases and J by 4 bases, with 8 bases of the junction left unmatched. This CDR3 has 18 residues. Germline V gene sequence: CDR1 LNHDA, CDR2 SQIVND (reference sequence). The CDR3 DNA sequence: TGTGCCAGTAGTAGCGAATCGGGACTAGCGGGAGGGCCAGATACGCAGTATTTT. Protein sequence: CASSSESGLAGGPDTQYF.

The V and J genes are TRBV4-2 and TRBJ2-3; the match to TRBD2 covers 11 bases. The CDR3 sequence is 21 residues long. V trimming: 0 bases; J trimming: 1 base; junction bases outside the gene matches: 15. Germline V gene data show CDR1 as LGHNA and CDR2 as YNFKEQ. DNA for the CDR3: TGTGCCAGCAGCCAAGAACTCGGTGTAAGGCTAGCGGGGGGACGCACAGATACGCAGTATTTT. Translated, it gives CASSQELGVRLAGGRTDTQYF.

The chain has TRBV30 and TRBJ2-7, with D possibly matching TRBD1 (5 bases). The germline V gene has CDR1 GTSNPN and CDR2 SVGIG (reference sequence). The CDR3 length is 14 residues. Trimming took off 0 bases at V and 5 bases at J, with 14 bases between the two ends. Written as DNA, the CDR3 is TGTGCCTGGAGTGTTCAGGGTGGCGGAAACGAGCAGTACTTC. This encodes CAWSVQGGGNEQYF.

The gene calls are TRBV11-3 and TRBJ2-7, with D perhaps matching TRBD2 (5 bases). Germline CDR1 reads SGHNT; CDR2 reads YENEEA. The CDR3 is 13 residues long. V dropped 5 bases and J dropped 2 bases, with 10 bases sitting between them. DNA of the CDR3: TGTGCCAGCAGCCCGTACGGGACCTACGAGCAGTACTTC. This encodes CASSPYGTYEQYF.

This chain links TRBV6-1 with TRBJ2-2; D is possibly TRBD2 (5 bases). V shed 2 bases and J shed 8 bases, with 12 bases lying between them. Germline-derived CDR1 and CDR2 are MNHNS and SASEGT. The CDR3 loop spans 14 amino acids. The CDR3 sequence is CASSETLAWGELFF. Here the CDR3 DNA reads TGTGCCAGCAGTGAAACCTTAGCGTGGGGGGAGCTGTTTTTT.

The J gene is TRBJ1-1, the V gene TRBV30; 9 bases match TRBD1. This CDR3 has 13 amino acids. V shed 2 bases and J 4 bases; nucleotides not matched to a gene: 2. Germline loops: CDR1 GTSNPN, CDR2 SVGIG (reference sequence). This CDR3 is CAWSKTGGTEAFF. The CDR3 bases are TGTGCCTGGAGTAAGACAGGGGGCACTGAAGCTTTCTTT.

This chain uses TRBV5-1 with TRBJ2-7, with D possibly matching TRBD1 (6 bases). The CDR3 length is 14 residues. Germline CDR1 and CDR2: SGHRS and YFSETQ. Trimming took 4 bases from V and 6 from J, leaving 17 bases between them. CDR3 region: CASSLGQGTSEQYF. DNA of the CDR3: TGCGCCAGCAGCCTCGGGCAGGGGACAAGCGAGCAGTACTTC.